This T cell receptor (beta chain) was observed in a study of tumor and adjacent non-tumor tissue in lung cancer. As for the study in general: Stage I to III disease affected 9 to 10 men and roughly 5 women aged 31 to 76. Samples averaged around 4 million productive TCRbeta reads each.

The library came from three nested PCR rounds adapted from ARM-PCR protocols. TCRdb reprocessed the multiplex PCR reads with MiXCR, giving one entry per CDR3 protein. The data contain some 70,000 distinct CDR3 sequences, under 70% of them singletons. Per the germline V gene, CDR1 is ENHRY and CDR2 is SYGVKD. This CDR3 is built from 16 residues. Worth noting for this clonotype: The antigen is not known. The junction departs from the called germline gene at one end, perhaps through a read error.

RNA was extracted from bulk tissue without any cell sorting. This non-tumor lung sample came from over 3 cm beyond the tumor edge. Study-level results: Compared with tumor, normal lung showed significantly lower TCR diversity. Higher tumor TCR diversity was associated with shorter survival.

Sequencing was performed on distant non-tumor lung tissue. The receptor's source is a woman aged 45-60 years with non-small cell lung cancer. This chain joins TRBV10-3 and TRBJ2-3; a weak D match, TRBD2 (6 bases). CDR3 loop: CDISETRGSQADTQYF. DNA for the CDR3: TGTGACATCAGTGAGACTAGAGGGAGTCAGGCAGATACGCAGTATTTT.